The 16 T cell receptor beta chains below all came from one sample that was sequenced in a study of Ad26.COV2.S vaccination and SARS-CoV-2 variants. TCRdb's table, derived via immunoSEQ multiplex PCR, lists solely in-frame clones and lacks some. The sample holds around 300,000 clones, roughly nine tenths seen once. Specified treatment: 19 received Ad26.COV2.S at low or high dose, single or two shots; about five received placebo; per-sample allocation not given. Sampling was done on day 63 after the first vaccine or placebo injection. Specimen: peripheral blood, collected in a trial of Ad26.COV2.S vaccine versus placebo. The source of these receptors is a person between 18 and 65 years old who received the Ad26.COV2.S COVID-19 vaccine or a placebo.

As DNA, the CDR3 is TGTGCCAGCATCGAACAGGGGGATTTCGATCAGCCCCAGCATTTT. It codes for CASIEQGDFDQPQHF. The chain employs TRBV28 and TRBJ1-5, with 8 bases fitting TRBD1. Unmatched junction bases numbered 10, after V lost 7 bases and J lost 5 bases. This CDR3 spans 15 amino acids. Germline lookup yields CDR1 MDHEN and CDR2 SYDVKM.

The rearrangement links TRBV10-3 to TRBJ2-4, with unresolved D. The CDR3 length is 14 residues. The V gene's germline CDR1 is ENHRY and CDR2 SYGVKD. The V end lost 4 bases, the J end lost 2 bases, and 9 bases lay between the germline ends. In DNA, the CDR3 is TGTGCCATCAGTGCCCCAGAAACCAAAAACATTCAGTACTTC. It codes for CAISAPETKNIQYF.

This clone was seen more than once but under ten times. This chain uses TRBV4-1 with TRBJ1-3; tentatively, D is TRBD1 (5 bases). Trimming left V 1 base short and J 0 bases short, with 13 bases between. CDR3 size: 17 residues. CDR1 is MGHRA, CDR2 YSYEKL, per germline. CDR3 loop: CASSQGGSGVSGNTIYF. The CDR3 DNA reads as TGCGCCAGCAGCCAAGGGGGCTCGGGGGTCTCTGGAAACACCATATATTTT.

This chain uses TRBV7-9 with TRBJ2-3; TRBD2 matches at 8 bases. This CDR3 is 15 amino acids long. Germline trimming cut 7 bases from V and 5 bases from J; bases unmatched to any gene: 11. CDR1 is SEHNR, CDR2 FQNEAQ, per germline (reference sequence). Here the CDR3 DNA reads TGTGCCAGCACGGTCGGGGGGGAGTTTGGAGATACGCAGTATTTT. It encodes CASTVGGEFGDTQYF.

The V call is TRBV7-9, the J call TRBJ2-5; D is perhaps TRBD2 (5 bases). The CDR3 totals 13 residues. The V gene lost 6 bases and the J gene lost 1 base, with 9 bases spanning the gap. From germline, CDR1 is SEHNR and CDR2 FQNEAQ (reference sequence). The CDR3 protein is CASRNAGQETQYF. CDR3 bases: TGTGCCAGCAGGAACGCGGGCCAAGAGACCCAGTACTTC.

The chain carries TRBV29-1 and TRBJ2-7, with TRBD1 identical over 7 bases. Germline trimming cut 0 bases from V and 11 bases from J; bases unmatched to any gene: 7. Germline V lookup: CDR1 SQVTM, CDR2 ANQGSEA. The CDR3 is made up of 12 amino acids. The DNA of the CDR3 is TGCAGCGTTGAAGATGGAGGACAGGACAAGTACTTC. Translated: CSVEDGGQDKYF.

V is TRBV3-1 (or the pseudogene TRBV3-2) and J is TRBJ1-1; 7 positions match TRBD1. The CDR3 length is 14 residues. Germline assignment: CDR1 LGHDT and CDR2 YNNKEL (reference sequence). J gave up 2 bases and V 4 bases, and 4 bases lay outside the gene matches. CDR3 coding DNA: TGTGCCAGCAGCCTCAGGGGGATTAACACTGAAGCTTTCTTT. The encoded protein is CASSLRGINTEAFF.

The chain links TRBV2 to TRBJ1-6, with a possible D match to TRBD1 (5 bases). Germline loops: CDR1 SNHLY, CDR2 FYNNEI. V was trimmed by 7 bases and J by 7 bases, leaving 17 bases between them. This CDR3 comprises 15 residues. CDR3 nucleotides: TGTGCCAGCAAAGGGGATAATACACGGAATTCACCCCTCCACTTT. As protein: CASKGDNTRNSPLHF.

The chain is built from TRBV28 and TRBJ2-5; TRBD1 aligns across 9 bases. CDR1 MDHEN and CDR2 SYDVKM come from the germline V gene. The trim removed 5 bases at V and 2 bases at J, leaving 9 bases unmatched. The CDR3 contains 16 residues. CDR3 in amino acids: CASSTPGQGGQETQYF. The CDR3 region has the DNA TGTGCCAGCAGTACTCCGGGACAGGGAGGTCAAGAGACCCAGTACTTC.

For this clone: The same CDR3 is also encoded by other DNA sequences in this sample. In nucleotides, the CDR3 is TGTGCCAGCAGCTTGGAAAGGAACACTGAAGCTTTCTTT. Translating it yields CASSLERNTEAFF. This chain connects TRBV7-2 to TRBJ1-1; D gene uncertain. The CDR3 sequence is 13 residues long. In germline, CDR1 is SGHTA, CDR2 FQGNSA. V dropped 3 bases and J dropped 1 base, with 6 bases sitting between them.

The chain uses TRBV5-6 and TRBJ1-2; D gene ambiguous. This CDR3 is 14 amino acids long. The V end was cut by 4 bases, the J end by 5 bases, with 15 bases between. Germline loops: CDR1 SGHDT, CDR2 YYEEEE. DNA for the CDR3: TGTGCCAGCAGCCTCCGGAGATCCTCGTATGGCTACACCTTC. This translates into CASSLRRSSYGYTF. Combining the CDR3 with reference TRBV5-6 and TRBJ1-2 gives the whole variable domain DAGVTQSPTHLIKTRGQQVTLRCSPKSGHDTVSWYQQALGQGPQFIFQYYEEEERQRGNFPDRFSGHQFPNYSSELNVNALLLGDSALYLCASSLRRSSYGYTFGSGTRLTVV.

The V gene is TRBV4-3, the J gene TRBJ1-4; D gene unclear. Germline V gene data show CDR1 as LGHNA and CDR2 as YSLEER. This CDR3 spans 16 amino acids. Trimming cost V 4 bases and J 12 bases, with 24 bases left between them. The CDR3 here is CASSPSIQPSLKQLFF. The CDR3, as DNA: TGCGCCAGCAGCCCATCCATACAACCTTCGTTAAAACAACTGTTTTTT.

The rearrangement uses TRBV6-5 and TRBJ2-7; 8 nucleotides align to TRBD1. The CDR3 covers 14 residues. Trimming cost V 5 bases and J 2 bases; bases outside gene matches: 5. Germline lookup yields CDR1 MNHEY and CDR2 SVGAGI. The chain's CDR3 is CASSPGQGAYEQYF. The CDR3 nucleotides are TGTGCCAGCAGTCCAGGACAGGGCGCCTACGAGCAGTACTTC.

This chain uses TRBV28 with TRBJ2-7; 7 bases align to TRBD2. The CDR3 runs to 16 residues. CDR1 is MDHEN, CDR2 SYDVKM, per germline. The junction had 11 bases not matched to a gene; V was cut back by 4 bases and J by 2 bases. In DNA form, the CDR3 reads TGTGCCAGCAGTTCCCAACCTAGCGGTATCACCTACGAGCAGTACTTC. Translation gives CASSSQPSGITYEQYF.

The chain uses TRBV6-4 and TRBJ1-5; D not certain. Germline V gene sequence: CDR1 MRHNA, CDR2 SNTAGT. The CDR3 covers 16 residues. V lost 3 bases and J lost 3, with 15 bases in between. CDR3 sequence reads: CASSERQHLYNQPQHF. CDR3 nucleotide sequence: TGTGCCAGCAGTGAGAGGCAGCATTTATACAATCAGCCCCAGCATTTT.

This clone was counted only a few times. This sequence joins TRBV3-1 (or the pseudogene TRBV3-2) and TRBJ1-3; D is unresolved. Germline V gene data show CDR1 as LGHDT and CDR2 as YNNKEL (reference sequence). V lost 4 bases and J lost 0, with 7 bases in between. The CDR3 loop spans 14 amino acids. For the CDR3, the DNA is TGTGCCAGCAGCCTATCGACCTCTGGAAACACCATATATTTT. Protein product: CASSLSTSGNTIYF.